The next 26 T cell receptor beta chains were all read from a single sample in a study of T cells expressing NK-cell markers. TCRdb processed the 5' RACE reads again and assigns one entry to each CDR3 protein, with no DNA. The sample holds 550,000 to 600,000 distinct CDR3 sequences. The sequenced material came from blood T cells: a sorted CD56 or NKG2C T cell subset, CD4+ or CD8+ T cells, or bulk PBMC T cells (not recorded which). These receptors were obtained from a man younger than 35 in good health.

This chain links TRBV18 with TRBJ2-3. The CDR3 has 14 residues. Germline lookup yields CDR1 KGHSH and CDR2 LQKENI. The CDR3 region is CASRHRDSTDTQYF.

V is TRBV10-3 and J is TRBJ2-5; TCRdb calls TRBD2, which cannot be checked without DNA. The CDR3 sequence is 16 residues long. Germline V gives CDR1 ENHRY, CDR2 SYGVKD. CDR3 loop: CAISRGVSRDGETQYF.

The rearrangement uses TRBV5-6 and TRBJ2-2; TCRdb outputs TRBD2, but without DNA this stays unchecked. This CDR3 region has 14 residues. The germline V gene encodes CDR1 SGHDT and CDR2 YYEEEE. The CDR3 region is CATVAGGYTGELFF.

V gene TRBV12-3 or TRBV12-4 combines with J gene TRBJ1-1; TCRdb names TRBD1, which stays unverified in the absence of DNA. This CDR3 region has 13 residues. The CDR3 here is CASSSYRGPEAFF.

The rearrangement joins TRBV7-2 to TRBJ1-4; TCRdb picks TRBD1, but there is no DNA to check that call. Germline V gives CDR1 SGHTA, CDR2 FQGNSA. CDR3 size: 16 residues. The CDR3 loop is CASSRGPTGGGEKLFF.

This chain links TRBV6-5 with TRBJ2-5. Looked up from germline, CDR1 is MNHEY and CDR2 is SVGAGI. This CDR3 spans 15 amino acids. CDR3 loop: CASSYSPAFSVDQYF.

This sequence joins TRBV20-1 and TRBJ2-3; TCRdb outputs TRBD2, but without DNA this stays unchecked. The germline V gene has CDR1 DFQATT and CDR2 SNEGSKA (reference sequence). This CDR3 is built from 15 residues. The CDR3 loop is CSLPPTSAPTDTQYF.

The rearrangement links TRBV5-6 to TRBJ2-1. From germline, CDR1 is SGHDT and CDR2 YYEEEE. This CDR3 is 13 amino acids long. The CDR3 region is CASSLVGLLEQFF.

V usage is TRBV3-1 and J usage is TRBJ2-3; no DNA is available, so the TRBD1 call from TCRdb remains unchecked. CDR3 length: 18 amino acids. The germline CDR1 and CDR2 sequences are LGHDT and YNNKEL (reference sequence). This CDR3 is CASSQDAAVGPWTDTQYF.

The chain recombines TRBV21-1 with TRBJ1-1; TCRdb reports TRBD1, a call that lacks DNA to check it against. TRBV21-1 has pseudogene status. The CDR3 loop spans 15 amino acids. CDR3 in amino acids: CASPHYRGLNTEAFF.

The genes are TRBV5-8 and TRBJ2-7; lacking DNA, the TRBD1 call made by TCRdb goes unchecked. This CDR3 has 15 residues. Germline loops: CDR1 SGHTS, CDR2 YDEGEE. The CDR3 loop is CASSFGIGSGNEQYF.

The CDR3 loop is CAVPLAGGPVGELFF. The rearrangement links TRBV2 to TRBJ2-2; the D call of TRBD2 rests on TCRdb alone, since no DNA is present to check it. Per the germline V gene, CDR1 is SNHLY and CDR2 is FYNNEI. CDR3 length: 15 amino acids.

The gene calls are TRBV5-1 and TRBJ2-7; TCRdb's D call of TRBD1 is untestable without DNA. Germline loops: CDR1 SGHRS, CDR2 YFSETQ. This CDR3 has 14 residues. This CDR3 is CASSLGVGGNEQYF.

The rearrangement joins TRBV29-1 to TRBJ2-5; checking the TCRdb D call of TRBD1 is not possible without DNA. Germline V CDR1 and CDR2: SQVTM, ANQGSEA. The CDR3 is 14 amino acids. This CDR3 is CSVEGRVVGETQYF.

The CDR3 loop reads CASSPAGTFFEQYF. The genes are TRBV28 and TRBJ2-7; the TCRdb call, TRBD2, lacks DNA for checking. This CDR3 contains 14 residues. Germline CDR1 reads MDHEN; CDR2 reads SYDVKM.

CDR3 residues: CASSRKGISQNEQFF. The V gene is TRBV12-3 or TRBV12-4, the J gene TRBJ2-1; with no DNA, the TCRdb D assignment of TRBD1 cannot be verified. This CDR3 spans 15 amino acids.

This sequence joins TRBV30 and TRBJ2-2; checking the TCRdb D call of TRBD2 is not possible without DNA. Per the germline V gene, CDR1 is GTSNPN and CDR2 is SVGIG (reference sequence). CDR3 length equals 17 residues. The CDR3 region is CAWSAYRTSGVTGELFF.

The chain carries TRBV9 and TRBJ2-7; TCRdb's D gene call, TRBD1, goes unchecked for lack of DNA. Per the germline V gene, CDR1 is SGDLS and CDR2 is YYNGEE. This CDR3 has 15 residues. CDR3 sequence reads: CASSARQGTAYEQYF. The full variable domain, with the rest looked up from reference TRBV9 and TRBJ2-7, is DSGVTQTPKHLITATGQRVTLRCSPRSGDLSVYWYQQSLDQGLQFLIQYYNGEERAKGNILERFSAQQFPDLHSELNLSSLELGDSALYFCASSARQGTAYEQYFGPGTRLTVT.

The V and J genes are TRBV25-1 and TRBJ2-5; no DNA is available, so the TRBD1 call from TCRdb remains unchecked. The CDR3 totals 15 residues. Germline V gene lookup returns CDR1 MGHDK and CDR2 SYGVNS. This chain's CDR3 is CASSRYSGGQETQYF. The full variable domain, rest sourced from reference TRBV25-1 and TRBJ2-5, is EADIYQTPRYLVIGTGKKITLECSQTMGHDKMYWYQQDPGMELHLIHYSYGVNSTEKGDLSSESTVSRIRTEHFPLTLESARPSHTSQYLCASSRYSGGQETQYFGPGTRLLVL.

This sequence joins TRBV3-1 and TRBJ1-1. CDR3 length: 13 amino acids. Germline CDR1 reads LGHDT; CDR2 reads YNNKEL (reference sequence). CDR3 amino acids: CASSQGPNTEAFF.

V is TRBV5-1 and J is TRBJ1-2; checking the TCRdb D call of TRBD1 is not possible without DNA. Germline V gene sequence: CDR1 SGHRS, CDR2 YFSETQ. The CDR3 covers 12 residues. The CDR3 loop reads CASSQDRVGYTF.

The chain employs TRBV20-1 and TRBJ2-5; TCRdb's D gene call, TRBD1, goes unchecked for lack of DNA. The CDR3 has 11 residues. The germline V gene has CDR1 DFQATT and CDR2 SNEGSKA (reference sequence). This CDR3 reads CSRTRGETQYF.

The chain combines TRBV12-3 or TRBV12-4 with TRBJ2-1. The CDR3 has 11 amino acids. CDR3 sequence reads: CASSYQVVQFF.

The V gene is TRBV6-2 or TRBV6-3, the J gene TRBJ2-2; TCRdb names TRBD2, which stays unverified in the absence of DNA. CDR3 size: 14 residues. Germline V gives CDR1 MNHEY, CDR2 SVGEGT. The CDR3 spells CASRPDSAPGELFF.

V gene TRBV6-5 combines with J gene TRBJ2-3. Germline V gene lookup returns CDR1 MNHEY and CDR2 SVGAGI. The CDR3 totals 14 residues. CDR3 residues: CASSYRSSTDTQYF.

CDR3 amino acids: CASSLSRPQDGEQFF. The chain employs TRBV7-3 and TRBJ2-1; there is no DNA to check the TCRdb D call of TRBD1. In germline, CDR1 is SGHTA, CDR2 FQGTGA. The CDR3 length is 15 residues.